This TCR beta chain was sequenced during a study of identifying expanded T cells in peripheral blood (dated by TCRdb to between 2018 and 2021). General notes on the study: Four technical replicates, made by sequencing separate aliquots from the same pool of genomic DNA, were compared pairwise. What the authors observed across the whole study: Across all healthy-donor time intervals, the beta-binomial model significantly lowered both the number of clones called differentially abundant and the false-positive rate. Across all healthy donors, variance in clone template counts between two-week samples was found to increase significantly with total template count. About 1.1 differentially abundant clones were flagged by the binomial model between technical replicates, whereas about 16 and 19 were flagged over approximately two weeks and four weeks, respectively. The authors expected biological variance in healthy repertoires might increase further over much longer intervals such as months to years.

TCRbeta CDR3 regions were profiled by bias-controlled multiplex PCR amplification of genomic DNA with the immunoSEQ Assay. The authors processed their data as follows. To quantify the absolute abundance of each unique TCRbeta CDR3 region, the sequences were collapsed and filtered. Differential abundance was assessed using a binomial (Fisher-equivalent) model and a beta-binomial model in which time-dependent variance fitted from healthy donors was added. Clones with fewer than 5 combined templates were excluded, and clones with Benjamini-Hochberg FDR below 0.01 were called differentially abundant. Beta-binomial variance was modeled as a function of total template count across the two samples using the form v = (b*log(k)+a)^2. Not all clones reach the TCRdb copy of this immuneACCESS table, which keeps in-frame sequences only. Checked studies attribute under half of the gap to unresolved V genes and leave the rest unexplained. V, J and clone size are those of that table, while D and trimming were read from the DNA. In all, the sample holds about 100,000 clones, and approximately 90% of those were seen once. The ten largest clones take up roughly 17% of the sample.

During the collection period, no infections or other immune events were recorded for the healthy donors. To calibrate time-dependent variance in a beta-binomial model of T-cell clone differential abundance, blood repertoires from healthy donors were used as a training cohort. There were some ten healthy donors in the training cohort, of whom 3 were female and 7 were male. The donors were between roughly 29 and 65 years old, with an average age of roughly 40 years. Whole blood from each healthy donor was obtained from a commercial supplier and was collected at three time points roughly 14 days apart. For immunosequencing, genomic DNA was extracted from unsorted whole blood. The junction shows trimming of 5 bases on V and 3 bases on J, and the gene matches do not reach 2 bases of it. CDR1 SQVTM and CDR2 ANQGSEA were looked up in the germline V gene. From the cysteine through the phenylalanine, the CDR3 covers 12 amino acids. The retained sequence is limited to the CDR3, 36 bases, with the frame set at the first base.

As concerns this clone: The antigen it binds to is not known. Per-base qualities were not stored, and no clone one base away is much larger.

The source of this sequence is a person aged 18 to 75 in good health. Sequencing was performed on blood. The chain is encoded by TRBV29-1 joined to TRBJ2-7, with 9 bases in between that match TRBD1. The sequence in DNA is TGCAGCGTTCAGGGACAGGGCTACGAGCAGTACTTC. It is translated as CSVQGQGYEQYF.